This record covers a single TCR beta chain. The antigen is not known. Assay: immunoSEQ multiplex PCR; the TCRdb copy retains only in-frame clones and omits some. Of 150,000 to 200,000 clones listed, around 90% are singletons. The data stem from a study of radiation and T cells in renal cell carcinoma. Regarding time point: blood 4 weeks post-SBRT, at nephrectomy. Treatment: 15 Gy SBRT to primary tumor, nephrectomy 4 weeks later. Nephrectomy followed 15 Gy stereotactic body radiation by 4 weeks. Blood was sampled at baseline, 2 weeks and 4 weeks after SBRT. Regarding the study as a whole: In blood, top tumor clones expanded by 2 weeks, shrinking by 4. Without pretreatment biopsies, baseline tumor clonotype presence was undetermined.

This sample comprised blood, obtained from a patient whose treatment included radiotherapy and nephrectomy. The source is a woman aged 50 to 60 with renal cell carcinoma.

CDR3 sequence: CASSVGAGTDTQYF. The CDR3, as DNA: TGTGCCAGCAGCGTAGGAGCGGGCACAGATACGCAGTATTTT. This rearrangement joins TRBV9 to TRBJ2-3; tentatively, D is TRBD2 (5 bases). The CDR3 extends over 14 amino acids. Germline V gene data show CDR1 as SGDLS and CDR2 as YYNGEE. The ends were cut back, 0 bases at V and 1 base at J, with 6 bases in the middle.